This T cell receptor beta chain was captured in a study of blood T cell repertoires in COVID-19. Whole-study context: Sample material is recorded as cDNA or gDNA derived from T cells, B-cell-depleted T cells, or PBMCs.

The protocol was immunoSEQ multiplex PCR, while the TCRdb copy is restricted to in-frame clones and leaves out a portion. Of over 150,000 clones in the sample, about 88% were seen once. This receptor was taken from a man aged 50 or older with COVID-19, enrolled during active disease. The specimen was peripheral blood.

The CDR3, as DNA: TGTGCCAGCAGTCCCGGGGAGGCATATGGCTACACCTTC. Protein: CASSPGEAYGYTF. The genes are TRBV28 and TRBJ1-2; no reliable D call. The CDR3 has 13 amino acids. Germline V gene lookup returns CDR1 MDHEN and CDR2 SYDVKM. V gave up 5 bases and J gave up 5 bases, with 12 bases separating them.